The source of this T cell receptor (beta chain) is a study of CD8 T cells in ankylosing spondylitis. Trimming took off 0 bases at V and 11 bases at J, with 36 bases between the two ends. This CDR3 has 21 amino acids. Looked up from germline, CDR1 is SGHRS and CDR2 is YFSETQ. This clonotype has ten or more counts. No antigen is known for it. Study-wide findings and caveats: Typical of ankylosing spondylitis blood, it appeared, was a TCR beta motif of several highly homologous variants. Clones tied to disease were said to be significantly enriched in matched ankylosing spondylitis synovial fluid.

Quantitative 5'-RACE with molecular barcodes generated TCR beta libraries. TCRdb processed the 5' RACE reads anew with MiXCR; each CDR3 protein has one entry. This table has around 770,000 distinct CDR3 sequences, roughly 19% appearing once. This receptor was obtained from a male donor with ankylosing spondylitis. This chain links TRBV5-1 with TRBJ2-4, with a weak D call TRBD1 (6 bases). The sequencing sample was made of blood, either unsorted or a sorted T cell fraction (not recorded which). The CDR3 DNA reads as TGCGCCAGCAGCTTGGTCTTCAGGACTGACAGGAAGTCGGGACACCAGATAGTTCAGTACTTC. This gives the protein CASSLVFRTDRKSGHQIVQYF.